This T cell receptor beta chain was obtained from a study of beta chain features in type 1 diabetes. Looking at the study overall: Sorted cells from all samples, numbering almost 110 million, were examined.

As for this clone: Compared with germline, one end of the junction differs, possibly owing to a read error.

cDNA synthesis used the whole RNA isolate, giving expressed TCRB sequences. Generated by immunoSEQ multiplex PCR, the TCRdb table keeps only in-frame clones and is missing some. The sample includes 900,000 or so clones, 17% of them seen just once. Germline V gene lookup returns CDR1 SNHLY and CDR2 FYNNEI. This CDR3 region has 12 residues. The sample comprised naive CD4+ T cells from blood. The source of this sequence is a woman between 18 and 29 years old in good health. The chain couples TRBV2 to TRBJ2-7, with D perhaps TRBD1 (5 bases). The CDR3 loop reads CASREQAWEQYF. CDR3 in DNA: TGTGCCAGCCGTGAACAGGCTTGGGAGCAGTACTTC. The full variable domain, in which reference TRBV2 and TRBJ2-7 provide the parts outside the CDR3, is EPEVTQTPSHQVTQMGQEVILRCVPISNHLYFYWYRQILGQKVEFLVSFYNNEISEKSEIFDDQFSVERPDGSNFTLKIRSTKLEDSAMYFCASREQAWEQYFGPGTRLTVT.